The 20 T cell receptor beta chains below come from one sample, sequenced in a study of blood T cell repertoires in COVID-19. Only in-frame clones appear in the TCRdb table, and some are missing; sequencing was by immunoSEQ multiplex PCR. The table records 190,000 or so clones, around 87% of them present only once. Sequenced: peripheral blood. The source is a woman younger than 30 who had recovered from COVID-19.

This CDR3 is CASSLAGGPGLNEQFF. The CDR3 coding sequence is TGTGCCAGCAGCTTAGCGGGAGGGCCTGGGTTGAATGAGCAGTTCTTC. V is TRBV5-4 and J is TRBJ2-1; 10 bases fit TRBD2. The CDR3 runs 16 residues. Trimming took 2 bases from V and 7 from J; bases not matched to a gene: 9. In germline, CDR1 is SGHNT, CDR2 YYREEE (reference sequence).

This chain joins TRBV11-2 and TRBJ2-7, with unresolved D. V dropped 5 bases and J dropped 6 bases, with 23 bases sitting between them. Germline V gene data show CDR1 as SGHAT and CDR2 as FQNNGV. CDR3 size: 16 residues. The CDR3 nucleotides read TGTGCCAGCAGCACCCCCCAGGTGCCAAAAGGATCCGAGCAGTACTTC. Translated: CASSTPQVPKGSEQYF.

This rearrangement joins TRBV4-3 to TRBJ2-3, with TRBD2 as a possible D gene (7 bases). Trimming shortened V by 2 bases and J by 0 bases, and 15 bases separated the two germline ends. The CDR3 is 17 amino acids. Per germline, CDR1 LGHNA and CDR2 YSLEER. Written as DNA, the CDR3 is TGCGCCAGCAGCCAATCGGGGGGCGGGAGTAGCACAGATACGCAGTATTTT. Translated: CASSQSGGGSSTDTQYF.

The chain carries TRBV7-3 and TRBJ1-1; 7 bases match TRBD1. The CDR3 consists of 14 residues. After removal of 2 bases from V and 7 bases from J, the junction contained 7 bases not matched to a gene. Germline CDR1 and CDR2: SGHTA and FQGTGA. In nucleotides, the CDR3 is TGTGCCAGCAGCTTACAAGGGGGCACCGGTGAAGCTTTCTTT. It yields the protein CASSLQGGTGEAFF.

The chain employs TRBV7-9 and TRBJ1-2; D gene ambiguous. CDR3 length: 11 amino acids. Trimming took off 7 bases at V and 2 bases at J, with 5 bases between the two ends. Germline loops: CDR1 SEHNR, CDR2 FQNEAQ (reference sequence). In DNA, the CDR3 is TGTGCCAGCACCTCGAACTATGGCTACACCTTC. Its protein product is CASTSNYGYTF.

The chain uses TRBV5-8 and TRBJ1-2; no clear D. With 4 bases removed from V and 2 bases from J, the gap between germline ends came to 15 bases. The CDR3 runs to 15 residues. CDR1 and CDR2 (germline): SGHTS, YDEGEE. DNA for the CDR3: TGTGCCAGCAGCAAAAATAACGTGAGGAACTATGGCTACACCTTC. This encodes CASSKNNVRNYGYTF.

The chain is built from TRBV15 and TRBJ1-1; the match to TRBD1 covers 7 bases. This CDR3 comprises 14 residues. The germline V gene has CDR1 LNHNV and CDR2 YYDKDF (reference sequence). The J segment lost 4 bases and the V segment lost 8 bases, leaving 10 bases of the junction unmatched. This CDR3 reads CATERDRASTEAFF. In DNA form, the CDR3 reads TGTGCCACCGAAAGAGACAGGGCCAGCACTGAAGCTTTCTTT.

The chain joins TRBV4-2 to TRBJ2-1; tentative D call: TRBD1 (5 bases). CDR1 is LGHNA, CDR2 YNFKEQ, per germline. The V gene lost 1 base and the J gene lost 10 bases, with 14 bases spanning the gap. The CDR3 has 14 residues. The CDR3 loop is CASSQVRGDGEQFF. DNA for the CDR3: TGTGCCAGCAGCCAAGTTAGGGGCGACGGGGAGCAGTTCTTC.

The rearrangement joins TRBV7-2 to TRBJ2-3; maybe TRBD2 (6 bases). Germline values: CDR1 SGHTA, CDR2 FQGNSA. The V end lost 2 bases, the J end lost 5 bases, and 11 bases lay between the germline ends. This CDR3 has 14 amino acids. This CDR3 reads CASSLRAGLDTQYF. As DNA, the CDR3 is TGTGCCAGCAGCTTAAGGGCGGGATTAGATACGCAGTATTTT.

The V call is TRBV27, the J call TRBJ2-5, with D possibly TRBD1 on 6 matching bases. V was pared by 6 bases and J by 3 bases, with 17 bases between. The germline V gene encodes CDR1 MNHEY and CDR2 SMNVEV (reference sequence). CDR3 size: 15 residues. DNA of the CDR3: TGTGCCAGCAGGCCCATACAGGGAAATGAAGAGACCCAGTACTTC. Protein: CASRPIQGNEETQYF.

This chain connects TRBV7-2 to TRBJ2-5; D not resolved. Germline CDR1 and CDR2: SGHTA and FQGNSA. V was shortened by 2 bases and J by 3 bases, with 7 bases between the two germline ends. The CDR3 loop spans 13 amino acids. The CDR3 reads CASSLLEKETQYF. Here the CDR3 DNA reads TGTGCCAGCAGCTTACTGGAGAAAGAGACCCAGTACTTC.

V usage is TRBV5-4 and J usage is TRBJ2-7; 9 positions agree with TRBD1. This CDR3 contains 14 residues. Trimming removed 4 bases from V and 2 bases from J; junction bases left unmatched: 4. The V gene's germline CDR1 is SGHNT and CDR2 YYREEE (reference sequence). The CDR3 loop is CASSPGTGPYEQYF. The CDR3 DNA follows: TGTGCCAGCAGCCCCGGGACAGGGCCCTACGAGCAGTACTTC.

The J gene is TRBJ2-7, the V gene TRBV6-5; weak D call: TRBD2 (6 bases). Trimming took off 6 bases at V and 5 bases at J, with 8 bases between the two ends. Germline V CDR1 and CDR2: MNHEY, SVGAGI. CDR3 length: 11 amino acids. CDR3 DNA: TGTGCCAGCAGCGTAGCGGACGAGCAGTACGTC. This sequence encodes CASSVADEQYV.

This clone came up once. The chain is built from TRBV6-5 and TRBJ1-2; D possibly corresponds to TRBD1 (5 bases). The V end was cut by 6 bases, the J end by 7 bases, with 18 bases between. Per the germline V gene, CDR1 is MNHEY and CDR2 is SVGAGI. The CDR3 is 14 amino acids. DNA of the CDR3: TGTGCCAGCAGAAAGGGGCAGGGACTGTCTGGCTACACCTTC. This translates into CASRKGQGLSGYTF.

This clone was picked up a small number of times. This sequence joins TRBV4-3 and TRBJ1-1, with a possible D match to TRBD1 (6 bases). The CDR3 consists of 15 residues. V lost 0 bases, J lost 4 bases, and 12 bases lay in between. CDR1 is LGHNA, CDR2 YSLEER, per germline. Here the CDR3 DNA reads TGCGCCAGCAGCCAAGAAACAGGGAGGGGCACTGAAGCTTTCTTT. Protein sequence: CASSQETGRGTEAFF.

V gene TRBV7-2 combines with J gene TRBJ2-2, with 10 bases aligning to TRBD2. The V gene end was trimmed by 0 bases and the J gene end by 5 bases; junction bases not matched to a gene: 3. Germline V CDR1 and CDR2: SGHTA, FQGNSA. This CDR3 region has 16 residues. The DNA for the CDR3 is TGTGCCAGCAGCTTAGCGAGAGCGGGAGGGACCGGGGAGCTGTTTTTT. This codes for CASSLARAGGTGELFF.

The V call is TRBV9, the J call TRBJ1-2, with D maybe TRBD1 (5 bases). Trimming stripped 3 bases from V and 4 bases from J, with 19 bases between. The V gene's germline CDR1 is SGDLS and CDR2 YYNGEE. The CDR3 runs 16 residues. The CDR3 loop is CASSGLVGAESYGYTF. The CDR3 nucleotides are TGTGCCAGCAGCGGCCTTGTAGGGGCGGAATCCTATGGCTACACCTTC.

V usage is TRBV21-1 and J usage is TRBJ1-5; the table's D gene call, TRBD1, was not cross checked with the DNA. TRBV21-1 is shown as a pseudogene. The CDR3 extends over 15 amino acids. The CDR3: CASSKFHRVVQPQHF. The CDR3 DNA reads TGTGCCAGCAGCAAATTTCACAGGGTCGTTCAGCCCCAGCATTTT.

This sequence joins TRBV6-6 and TRBJ1-1; a possible D gene is TRBD1 (5 bases). The germline V gene has CDR1 MNHNY and CDR2 SVGAGI (reference sequence). CDR3 length equals 15 residues. Trimming took 6 bases from V and 1 from J, leaving 15 bases between them. CDR3 sequence: CASRRGGGKNTEAFF. The DNA of the CDR3 is TGTGCCAGCAGGCGTGGGGGGGGGAAGAACACTGAAGCTTTCTTT.

The gene calls are TRBV25-1 and TRBJ1-5, with 7 bases lining up with TRBD1. The CDR3 totals 15 residues. CDR1 and CDR2 (germline): MGHDK, SYGVNS. V was pared by 2 bases and J by 1 base, with 2 bases of the junction left unmatched. The CDR3 region is CASSETGVSNQPQHF. CDR3 bases: TGTGCCAGCAGTGAAACAGGGGTAAGCAATCAGCCCCAGCATTTT.